This T cell receptor (beta chain) was identified in a study of glioma-infiltrating T cells. Comment on this clonotype: A much larger clonotype is one base distant, so this may be a read error.

TCR alpha and beta CDR3 regions were amplified from RNA using iRepertoire nested multiplex PCR. TCRdb re-called the multiplex PCR reads through MiXCR, storing one row per CDR3 protein. This table has about 110,000 distinct CDR3 sequences, 20% to 25% appearing once. From germline, CDR1 is SQVTM and CDR2 ANQGSEA. The CDR3 totals 13 residues. Sequencing used glioma tissue, nonneoplastic brain tissue, or PBMCs (not recorded which). The clonotype originates from a human donor with low-grade glioma or glioblastoma, undergoing nonglioma brain surgery, or in good health (not recorded which). The chain links TRBV29-1 to TRBJ1-2; TRBD1 might be the D (6 bases). CDR3 sequence (DNA): TGCAGCGTTGAGGACAGTTTTAACTATTGCTACACCTTC. Protein: CSVEDSFNYCYTF.